This T cell receptor beta chain was sequenced during a study of T cell clonality in common variable immunodeficiency. This clone was detected many times. Coverage ceases 3 residues before the CDR3 finishes, and the germline J gene fills in the end. Germline V gene lookup returns CDR1 MNHEY and CDR2 SVGEGT. The germline V and J ends were trimmed by 4 bases and 0 bases, with 10 bases remaining between them. There are 14 residues in the CDR3. Data came from immunoSEQ multiplex PCR; TCRdb stores just in-frame clones and leaves some out. Recorded here are some 50,000 clones, none singletons. The sequence derives from a person aged 18 to 69 in good health. The V and J genes are TRBV6-2 or TRBV6-3 and TRBJ2-7, with a tentative D call TRBD1 (6 bases). Sequences were obtained from peripheral blood mononuclear cells. The CDR3 sequence: CASSFGQSSYEQYF. The CDR3 bases that were read are TGTGCCAGCAGTTTTGGACAGAGCTCCTACGAG.